This entry lists 15 T cell receptor beta chains sequenced from one sample in a study of blood T cell repertoires in COVID-19. Generated by immunoSEQ multiplex PCR, the TCRdb table keeps only in-frame clones and is missing some. The sample contains tens of thousands of clones, roughly 80% of which appear only once. Sample: peripheral blood. The receptor set was obtained from a human donor in a cohort sampled during active COVID-19.

This clone has just a few counts. Written as DNA, the CDR3 is TGCGCCAGCACAGGACTAGCGGGAGCGTCCGGGGAGCTGTTTTTT. Translation gives CASTGLAGASGELFF. The V and J genes are TRBV10-2 and TRBJ2-2, with TRBD2 matching over 13 bases. The CDR3 consists of 15 residues. V lost 7 bases and J lost 6; bases outside the gene matches: 5. Looked up from germline, CDR1 is WSHSY and CDR2 is SAAADI.

The rearrangement links TRBV12-3 or TRBV12-4 to TRBJ1-3, with D hard to call. Trimming shortened V by 6 bases and J by 3 bases, and 9 bases separated the two germline ends. The CDR3 runs 13 residues. For the CDR3, the DNA is TGTGCCAGCAGCCACGCGGTTGGAAACACCATATATTTT. It yields the protein CASSHAVGNTIYF.

The V and J genes are TRBV28 and TRBJ2-7; TRBD2 is a possible D gene (5 bases). This CDR3 is built from 14 residues. Trimming took 2 bases from V and 6 from J, leaving 14 bases between them. Germline CDR1 is MDHEN and CDR2 is SYDVKM. The CDR3 sequence: CASSLRGPRSEQYF. DNA for the CDR3: TGTGCCAGCAGTTTAAGAGGGCCTCGCTCCGAGCAGTACTTC.

V and J are TRBV3-1 (or the pseudogene TRBV3-2) and TRBJ1-4; 9 bases align to TRBD1. This CDR3 spans 17 amino acids. Trimming removed 1 base from V and 14 bases from J; junction bases left unmatched: 17. Germline lookup yields CDR1 LGHDT and CDR2 YNNKEL (reference sequence). CDR3 amino acids: CASSQGLLTGGAEGLFF. CDR3 DNA: TGTGCCAGCAGCCAAGGGTTATTGACAGGGGGAGCGGAGGGGCTGTTTTTT.

This clone is termed large. The chain combines TRBV6-2 or TRBV6-3 with TRBJ2-7; 9 bases fit TRBD2. This CDR3 spans 16 amino acids. J gave up 2 bases and V 5 bases, and 10 bases lay outside the gene matches. Germline CDR1 reads MNHEY; CDR2 reads SVGEGT. The CDR3 spells CASSQRRTSDPYEQYF. The DNA of the CDR3 is TGTGCCAGCAGTCAGCGGCGGACTAGCGATCCCTACGAGCAGTACTTC.

This rearrangement joins TRBV29-1 to TRBJ2-7; D might be TRBD2 (5 bases). Looked up from germline, CDR1 is SQVTM and CDR2 is ANQGSEA. Deletions cut 2 bases from V and 4 bases from J, with 9 bases between. The CDR3 has 12 residues. In DNA, the CDR3 is TGCAGCGTTGAACATTCGGGGTACGAGCAGTACTTC. This translates into CSVEHSGYEQYF.

This clone was found once. The chain employs TRBV30 and TRBJ1-6; 9 bases line up with TRBD1. The V segment lost 5 bases and the J segment 7 bases; nucleotides outside the gene matches: 3. In germline, CDR1 is GTSNPN, CDR2 SVGIG (reference sequence). This CDR3 contains 13 residues. DNA of the CDR3: TGTGCCTGGGGACAGGGGTTGAATTCACCCCTCCACTTT. Its translation is CAWGQGLNSPLHF.

The table lists this clone with a few counts. V is TRBV7-9 and J is TRBJ2-5, with D possibly matching TRBD2 (6 bases). The CDR3 covers 14 residues. Trimming removed 4 bases from V and 4 bases from J, with 13 bases in between. Germline CDR1 SEHNR, CDR2 FQNEAQ (reference sequence). The DNA of the CDR3 is TGTGCCAGCAGCTCTGGGGGGATGGGAGAGACCCAGTACTTC. It codes for CASSSGGMGETQYF. The entire variable domain, with the rest obtained from reference TRBV7-9 and TRBJ2-5, is as follows: DTGVSQNPRHKITKRGQNVTFRCDPISEHNRLYWYRQTLGQGPEFLTYFQNEAQLEKSRLLSDRFSAERPKGSFSTLEIQRTEQGDSAMYLCASSSGGMGETQYFGPGTRLLVL.

Turning to this clone: Other DNA sequences in the same sample also yield this CDR3. This chain uses TRBV9 with TRBJ1-1, with D unclear. Trimming shortened V by 0 bases and J by 3 bases, and 6 bases separated the two germline ends. The CDR3 runs 13 residues. Germline CDR1 and CDR2: SGDLS and YYNGEE. The DNA of the CDR3 is TGTGCCAGCAGCGTAGAGTCAGACACTGAAGCTTTCTTT. Translation gives CASSVESDTEAFF.

This rearrangement joins TRBV19 to TRBJ2-7; D remains unclear. V was shortened by 5 bases and J by 4 bases, with 15 bases between the two germline ends. This CDR3 comprises 14 residues. CDR1 LNHDA and CDR2 SQIVND come from the germline V gene (reference sequence). The DNA for the CDR3 is TGTGCCAGTAGTCCGAGTCGGGTTGGATACGAGCAGTACTTC. This translates into CASSPSRVGYEQYF.

This clone was seen a single time. CDR3 nucleotides: TGTGCCAGTAGTATAGGACAATATCAGCCCCAGCATTTT. Translation gives CASSIGQYQPQHF. The chain couples TRBV19 to TRBJ1-5; no definite D call. From germline, CDR1 is LNHDA and CDR2 SQIVND (reference sequence). The CDR3 is 13 amino acids. Trimming took off 1 base at V and 5 bases at J, with 6 bases between the two ends.

The V call is TRBV20-1, the J call TRBJ1-2; no firm D call. Germline V gene sequence: CDR1 DFQATT, CDR2 SNEGSKA (reference sequence). The CDR3 extends over 11 amino acids. V was cut by 7 bases and J by 9 bases, with 15 bases left in between. The CDR3 region is CSVGRHGSYTF. CDR3 sequence (DNA): TGCAGTGTGGGCAGACACGGAAGCTACACCTTC.

J is TRBJ1-2 and V is TRBV5-4; a weak D match, TRBD1 (5 bases). Germline assignment: CDR1 SGHNT and CDR2 YYREEE (reference sequence). The CDR3 length is 14 residues. V lost 3 bases, J lost 4 bases, and 13 bases lay in between. The CDR3 DNA reads as TGTGCCAGCAGCTACGAGACAGCCGTCTATGGCTACACCTTC. It encodes CASSYETAVYGYTF.

The chain combines TRBV24-1 with TRBJ2-5; 8 nucleotides agree with TRBD1. The junction had 9 bases not matched to a gene; V was cut back by 2 bases and J by 5 bases. Germline V lookup: CDR1 KGHDR, CDR2 SFDVKD. This CDR3 has 16 amino acids. The CDR3 nucleotides read TGTGCCACCAGTGATTCGGACAGGGCCGAATGGGAGACCCAGTACTTC. Protein: CATSDSDRAEWETQYF.

The V gene is TRBV9, the J gene TRBJ2-5; perhaps TRBD2 as D (6 bases). Germline V gene lookup returns CDR1 SGDLS and CDR2 YYNGEE. Between the trimmed V and J ends, which lost 0 bases and 0 bases, there was a span of 12 bases. The CDR3 length is 16 residues. The chain's CDR3 is CASSVAIGDYQETQYF. CDR3 sequence (DNA): TGTGCCAGCAGCGTAGCGATTGGGGACTACCAAGAGACCCAGTACTTC.